This T cell receptor (beta chain) was obtained from a study of cytomegalovirus exposure and HLA in healthy donors. 60 Vbeta and 13 Jbeta primers were used in PCR. Profiling relied on immunoSEQ multiplex PCR, and the TCRdb table lists in-frame clones only, not all of them. The sample has around 100,000 clones, around 74% seen once; the top ten hold 4.8%. Study results and limitations: The productive fraction for most TCR beta V segments was about 87% or about 30% in an earlier analysis. The records held CMV serostatus as the only immune exposure information.

Germline V gene lookup returns CDR1 SGHRS and CDR2 YFSETQ. The CDR3 is 14 residues long. J gave up 8 bases and V 0 bases, and 2 bases lay outside the gene matches. Of note for this clone: The antigen remains unidentified.

V is TRBV5-1 and J is TRBJ1-6; 7 nucleotides match TRBD1. The specimen was PBMCs. The origin of this receptor is a man aged 30 to 45 in good health and CMV-seropositive. Here the CDR3 reads CASSLGQGHSPLHF. For the CDR3, the DNA is TGCGCCAGCAGCTTGGGACAGGGCCATTCACCCCTCCACTTT.